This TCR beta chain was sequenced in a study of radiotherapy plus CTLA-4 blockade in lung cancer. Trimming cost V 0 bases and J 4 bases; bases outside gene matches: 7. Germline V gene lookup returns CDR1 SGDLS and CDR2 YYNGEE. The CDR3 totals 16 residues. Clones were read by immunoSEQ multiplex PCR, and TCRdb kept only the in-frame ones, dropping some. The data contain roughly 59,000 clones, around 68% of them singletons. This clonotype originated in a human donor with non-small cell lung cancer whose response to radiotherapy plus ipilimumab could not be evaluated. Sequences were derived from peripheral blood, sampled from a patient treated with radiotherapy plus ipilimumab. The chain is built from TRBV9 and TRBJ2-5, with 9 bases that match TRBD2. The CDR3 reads CASSVAGGRAPETQYF. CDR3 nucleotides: TGTGCCAGCAGCGTAGCAGGCGGGAGGGCCCCAGAGACCCAGTACTTC.